This record looks at one T cell receptor (beta chain) sequence and its context. No antigen is known for it. The germline V gene encodes CDR1 MGHRA and CDR2 YSYEKL. Trimming left V 10 bases short and J 1 base short, with 19 bases between. CDR3 length: 15 residues. Combining a sample-barcoded 5' primer with a J-beta primer mix, a second PCR ran for 7 to 11 cycles. Per-sample output comprised a minimum of 3 million paired-end reads containing CDR3. TCRdb redid the calling of the 5' RACE reads with MiXCR, one entry per CDR3 protein. The repertoire holds around 1.7 million distinct CDR3 sequences, with roughly 27% as singletons. The sample belongs to a study of blood T cells in healthy people across ages. Overall study: Template switching caught about one barcoded beta molecule for each two T cells.

Study results and caveats: Age showed a roughly linear inverse relationship with TCR beta diversity per million T cells.

The clonotype originates from a woman aged 25 to 39 in good health. The source material was blood. This rearrangement joins TRBV4-1 to TRBJ1-2, with a possible D match to TRBD1 (5 bases). In nucleotides, the CDR3 is TGCGCCAACAGTATGAGCTCAGGGATTAACTATGGCTACACCTTC. As protein: CANSMSSGINYGYTF.